Reported below is one TCR beta chain. Its antigen remains unknown. The sample belongs to a study of CD8 T cells in ankylosing spondylitis. Study-level points and caveats: Ankylosing spondylitis blood appeared to carry a characteristic TCR beta motif of several highly homologous variants. CD8+ by phenotype, disease-linked clones were relatively rare in peripheral blood.

Libraries of TCR beta came from quantitative 5'-RACE with molecular barcodes. TCRdb called the 5' RACE reads again in MiXCR, with one record for every CDR3 protein. The table lists some 130,000 distinct CDR3 sequences, about 6.7% of them singletons. Sequences were obtained from blood, either unsorted or a sorted T cell fraction (not recorded which). The source is a female donor with ankylosing spondylitis or in good health (not recorded which).

The CDR3 DNA reads TGTGCCAGCAGCGGGCAGAGCGGCAATCAGCCCCAGCATTTT. This encodes CASSGQSGNQPQHF. The rearrangement links TRBV5-6 to TRBJ1-5; D gene uncertain. This CDR3 is built from 14 residues. Germline V gene sequence: CDR1 SGHDT, CDR2 YYEEEE. Trimming stripped 4 bases from V and 2 bases from J, with 10 bases between.